The sequence of this TCR beta chain was determined in a study of shared clonotypes between healthy human individuals. For the study at large: For every donor, three CD4 naive, three CD4 memory, two CD8 naive and one CD8 memory plates were used. General study results and limits: Naive subsets usually exceeded memory subsets in estimated richness.

The study drew its donors from healthy HIV-negative adults without recent acute infections or vaccinations. Evenly divided among several immunoSEQ plates was the genomic DNA of each subset. Here immunoSEQ multiplex PCR was the method, and the copy in TCRdb shows in-frame clones only, minus some. The repertoire holds nearly 1 million clones, with over 60% as singletons. On this clone: No antigen is known for it.

The CDR3 loop spans 13 amino acids. J was trimmed by 5 bases and V by 7 bases; bases with no gene match: 5. The germline V gene encodes CDR1 MNHNS and CDR2 SASEGT. The source of this sequence is a man younger than 35 in good health. The sequenced sample consisted of memory CD4+ T cells sorted from blood. Sample subset: CD45RA-negative fraction. The chain links TRBV6-1 to TRBJ1-5, with TRBD1 matching over 7 bases. DNA for the CDR3: TGTGCCAGCACAACAGGGGAGCATCAGCCCCAGCATTTT. It specifies CASTTGEHQPQHF.